This T cell receptor beta chain is from a study of blood T cell repertoires in COVID-19. Measured with immunoSEQ multiplex PCR; TCRdb has only the in-frame clones, and not every one. The sample includes some 170,000 clones, 82% of them seen just once. V shed 1 base and J 5 bases; nucleotides not matched to a gene: 7. Germline lookup yields CDR1 KGHSH and CDR2 LQKENI. This CDR3 spans 15 amino acids. The sequencing sample was made of peripheral blood. This receptor was obtained from a woman in her 70s with acute or convalescent COVID-19. This chain links TRBV18 with TRBJ1-1, with TRBD1 matching 7 bases. The CDR3 DNA reads as TGTGCCAGCTCACCACGAGGGGGCTTGGGGACTGAAGCTTTCTTT. Translation: CASSPRGGLGTEAFF.